What follows are 18 T cell receptor beta chains derived from one specimen sequenced in a study of early T cells in non-severe SARS-CoV-2 infection. TCRdb used MiXCR to reprocess the 5' RACE reads, holding one entry per CDR3 protein. The sample lists about 100,000 distinct CDR3 sequences, approximately 14% seen once, with 6.2% in the top ten. The specimen was whole blood. These receptors came from an adult who was a healthcare worker with PCR-confirmed SARS-CoV-2 infection or an uninfected control (not recorded which).

This clonotype showed up many times. The rearrangement uses TRBV7-9 and TRBJ1-5; 9 nucleotides line up with TRBD1. The CDR3 spans 15 residues. Germline V gene data show CDR1 as SEHNR and CDR2 as FQNEAQ (reference sequence). Germline trimming cut 4 bases from V and 4 bases from J; bases unmatched to any gene: 5. CDR3 DNA sequence: TGTGCCAGCAGCTCGGACAGGGGAGCAAATCAGCCCCAGCATTTT. Protein: CASSSDRGANQPQHF.

In this sample, this clonotype turned up a few times. The chain carries TRBV5-1 and TRBJ1-3; D is possibly TRBD1 (6 bases). This CDR3 comprises 15 residues. Germline V CDR1 and CDR2: SGHRS, YFSETQ. Trimming shortened V by 0 bases and J by 5 bases, and 12 bases separated the two germline ends. The CDR3 region has the DNA TGCGCCAGCAGCTTGGGACAGGTAGACCGAAACACCATATATTTT. This encodes CASSLGQVDRNTIYF.

This clonotype was detected a few times. This sequence joins TRBV12-3 or TRBV12-4 and TRBJ1-4, with D perhaps matching TRBD1 (5 bases). The CDR3 consists of 12 residues. Trimming took off 6 bases at V and 7 bases at J, with 9 bases between the two ends. The CDR3 is CASRAGGEKLFF. CDR3 in DNA: TGTGCCAGCAGGGCCGGGGGTGAAAAACTGTTTTTT.

This clonotype was picked up many times. The CDR3 protein is CASSYSINEQFF. In nucleotides, the CDR3 is TGTGCCAGCAGTTACTCGATTAATGAGCAGTTCTTC. J is TRBJ2-1 and V is TRBV6-6; D is unresolved. CDR3 size: 12 residues. Trimming took 0 bases from V and 7 from J, leaving 4 bases between them. CDR1 and CDR2 (germline): MNHNY, SVGAGI (reference sequence).

This clonotype was picked up many times. The V gene is TRBV28, the J gene TRBJ1-2; 7 bases line up with TRBD1. Germline trimming cut 5 bases from V and 6 bases from J; bases unmatched to any gene: 9. CDR1 MDHEN and CDR2 SYDVKM come from the germline V gene. The CDR3 covers 14 residues. CDR3 sequence (DNA): TGTGCCAGCAGTCCCCACCCAAGGGGGCATGGCTACACCTTC. Amino acid sequence: CASSPHPRGHGYTF.

The genes are TRBV6-1 and TRBJ2-2; D remains ambiguous. V was cut by 2 bases and J by 1 base, with 14 bases left in between. This CDR3 is built from 17 residues. CDR1 MNHNS and CDR2 SASEGT come from the germline V gene. CDR3 DNA sequence: TGTGCCAGCAGTGAAAATTGGCAGTGGGGGAACACCGGGGAGCTGTTTTTT. Translated: CASSENWQWGNTGELFF.

This clonotype was counted between two and nine times. The J gene is TRBJ2-2, the V gene TRBV20-1; D gene ambiguous. The V gene lost 1 base and the J gene lost 1 base, with 13 bases spanning the gap. The CDR3 extends over 16 amino acids. CDR1 is DFQATT, CDR2 SNEGSKA, per germline (reference sequence). The CDR3 nucleotides read TGCAGTGCTAGAGCCCCCTTTGGCGTGAACACCGGGGAGCTGTTTTTT. This sequence encodes CSARAPFGVNTGELFF.

This clonotype was picked up a small number of times. The chain combines TRBV7-8 with TRBJ2-7, with a possible D match to TRBD2 (6 bases). Trimming left V 1 base short and J 9 bases short, with 13 bases between. Germline V gives CDR1 SGHVS, CDR2 FQNEAQ. The CDR3 runs 13 residues. The CDR3 loop is CASSLEEGAGQYF. The CDR3 nucleotides are TGTGCCAGCAGCTTAGAGGAGGGAGCGGGGCAGTACTTC.

This clonotype was picked up many times. CDR3 DNA sequence: TGTGCCATCAGTGAGTCGTCGCCTAGCGGTATGAACACCGGGGAGCTGTTTTTT. The encoded protein is CAISESSPSGMNTGELFF. The chain links TRBV10-3 to TRBJ2-2, with 7 nucleotides matching TRBD2. This CDR3 has 18 amino acids. Germline V lookup: CDR1 ENHRY, CDR2 SYGVKD. The trim removed 0 bases at V and 1 base at J, leaving 8 bases unmatched.

The V call is TRBV7-9, the J call TRBJ2-3, with 7 bases fitting TRBD2. V lost 5 bases, J lost 1 base, and 3 bases stayed unmatched. CDR1 and CDR2 (germline): SEHNR, FQNEAQ (reference sequence). The CDR3 covers 14 residues. CDR3: CASSRGGGTDTQYF. Here the CDR3 DNA reads TGTGCCAGCAGCCGCGGGGGTGGCACAGATACGCAGTATTTT.

At least ten counts were recorded for this clonotype. This chain joins TRBV20-1 and TRBJ2-7; 7 bases map to TRBD2. The CDR3 covers 12 residues. Trimming at V came to 6 bases and at J to 12 bases, leaving 14 bases not matched to a gene. Germline-derived CDR1 and CDR2 are DFQATT and SNEGSKA (reference sequence). CDR3 protein: CSAGDYPSSRYF. Written as DNA, the CDR3 is TGCAGTGCCGGGGACTACCCCAGCTCGCGGTACTTC.

The chain joins TRBV7-3 to TRBJ2-7, with a possible D match to TRBD1 (5 bases). There are 13 residues in the CDR3. Trimming shortened V by 5 bases and J by 5 bases, and 13 bases separated the two germline ends. In germline, CDR1 is SGHTA, CDR2 FQGTGA. The CDR3 DNA reads as TGTGCCAGCAGCCCGAGACAGTCTGACGAGCAGTACTTC. Protein sequence: CASSPRQSDEQYF.

The sample holds many counts of this clonotype. The chain is built from TRBV28 and TRBJ2-6; weak D call: TRBD1 (6 bases). Germline CDR1 is MDHEN and CDR2 is SYDVKM. V shed 8 bases and J shed 3 bases, with 11 bases lying between them. The CDR3 consists of 14 residues. This chain's CDR3 is CASGSGVGANVLTF. The DNA for the CDR3 is TGTGCCAGCGGTTCAGGGGTTGGGGCCAACGTCCTGACTTTC.

This clonotype was observed many times. The genes are TRBV29-1 and TRBJ1-1, with 8 bases identical to TRBD1. The germline V gene has CDR1 SQVTM and CDR2 ANQGSEA. The CDR3 totals 12 residues. The V and J ends lost 5 bases and 6 bases, in that order; junction bases with no gene match: 5. CDR3 bases: TGCAGCGTTACAGGGGGACGAGCTGAAGCTTTCTTT. Translating gives CSVTGGRAEAFF.

The gene calls are TRBV3-1 and TRBJ1-1; possibly TRBD1 for D (6 bases). CDR3 length equals 14 residues. Germline CDR1 LGHDT, CDR2 YNNKEL (reference sequence). Deletions cut 3 bases from V and 1 base from J, with 9 bases between. The CDR3 sequence is CASSHGQRNTEAFF. In DNA, the CDR3 is TGTGCCAGCAGCCATGGACAGCGGAACACTGAAGCTTTCTTT.

This clonotype was recorded many times. The chain employs TRBV6-5 and TRBJ2-5, with D possibly matching TRBD2 (6 bases). The ends were cut back, 6 bases at V and 5 bases at J, with 13 bases in the middle. Germline lookup yields CDR1 MNHEY and CDR2 SVGAGI. The CDR3 runs to 13 residues. The CDR3: CASSIRRGETQYF. CDR3 sequence (DNA): TGTGCCAGCAGCATCCGTCGGGGGGAGACCCAGTACTTC.

This clonotype was detected a few times. The rearrangement uses TRBV27 and TRBJ1-5, with 7 bases lining up with TRBD1. Trimming cost V 9 bases and J 9 bases; bases outside gene matches: 8. The CDR3 loop spans 12 amino acids. Germline-derived CDR1 and CDR2 are MNHEY and SMNVEV (reference sequence). CDR3 region: CASQGVGGPQHF. CDR3 in DNA: TGTGCCAGTCAGGGGGTAGGAGGGCCCCAGCATTTT.

J is TRBJ1-1 and V is TRBV7-2, with TRBD1 matching 7 bases. Losses at the gene ends were 2 bases for V and 10 bases for J; bases not matched to a gene: 10. CDR1 is SGHTA and CDR2 is FQGNSA in the germline V gene. This CDR3 comprises 14 residues. The CDR3 here is CASSLYFQAGGAFF. CDR3 DNA: TGTGCCAGCAGCTTATATTTCCAGGCAGGGGGAGCTTTCTTT.